This T cell receptor beta chain was captured by sequencing in a study of beta chain features in type 1 diabetes. Whole-study results and caveats: Researchers reported that naive, central memory and Treg TCRB repertoires appeared more similar in patients than in healthy donors.

In its sample, this clone was seen a few times. Its target is not known. There was one heparinised blood draw per donor, averaging about 110 mL. Every bit of the isolated RNA underwent reverse transcription, so sequencing read expressed TCRB transcripts. Only in-frame clones appear in the TCRdb table, and some are missing; sequencing was by immunoSEQ multiplex PCR. Here the sample spans fewer than 900,000 clones, around a sixth being singletons. The sequence was obtained from a woman in her late teens or twenties in good health. Sequenced sample: naive CD4+ T cells from blood.

CDR3 nucleotides: TGTGCCAGCAGCCCTCAGTTCTATGGCTACACCTTC. Translation gives CASSPQFYGYTF. This chain joins TRBV7-2 and TRBJ1-2, with D unresolved. In germline, CDR1 is SGHTA, CDR2 FQGNSA. This CDR3 spans 12 amino acids. V shed 5 bases and J shed 4 bases, with 8 bases lying between them.